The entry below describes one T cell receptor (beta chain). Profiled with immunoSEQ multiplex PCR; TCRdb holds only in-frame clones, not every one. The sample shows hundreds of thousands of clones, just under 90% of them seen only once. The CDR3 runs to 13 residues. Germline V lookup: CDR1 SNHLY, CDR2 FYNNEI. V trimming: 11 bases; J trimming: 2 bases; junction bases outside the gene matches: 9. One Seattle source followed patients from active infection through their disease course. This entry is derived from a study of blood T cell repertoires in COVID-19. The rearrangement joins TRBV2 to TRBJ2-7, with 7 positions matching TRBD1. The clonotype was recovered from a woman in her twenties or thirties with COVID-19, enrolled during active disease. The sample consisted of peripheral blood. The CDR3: CARRGTDTYEQYF. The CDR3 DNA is TGTGCCCGTAGGGGGACAGACACCTACGAGCAGTACTTC.